Listed here are 26 T cell receptor beta chains from one sample, sequenced in a study of regulatory T cells in long-lasting Graves disease. Both iRepertoire HTBI primers and Arm-PCR of CDR3 regions were used to build the TCR beta libraries. Each CDR3 protein gets one entry after TCRdb re-called the multiplex PCR reads with MiXCR. This sample has about 400,000 distinct CDR3 sequences, with 16% found just once. Time point reported: newly diagnosed GD, antithyroid drugs for less than 3 months. The TCR library was prepared using RNA isolated from PBMCs. The same data also went into a second study, on T cells in Graves' hyperthyroidism and ophthalmopathy.

Specimen: peripheral blood mononuclear cells (PBMCs), collected at new diagnosis, from a patient treated with antithyroid drugs. The receptors stem from a woman aged 18-30 years with Graves disease.

The chain uses TRBV6-2 or TRBV6-3 and TRBJ2-6; D might be TRBD1 (5 bases). Trimming removed 6 bases at V and 2 bases at J, with 14 bases between. From germline, CDR1 is MNHEY and CDR2 SVGEGT. CDR3 length: 16 residues. As DNA, the CDR3 is TGTGCCAGCAGCTTAAATATAGGGGCTGGGGCCAACGTCCTGACTTTC. It translates to CASSLNIGAGANVLTF.

This clonotype was recorded many times. The V call is TRBV27, the J call TRBJ2-7; TRBD2 matches at 12 bases. CDR3 size: 15 residues. The trim removed 3 bases at V and 2 bases at J, leaving 2 bases unmatched. Germline V CDR1 and CDR2: MNHEY, SMNVEV (reference sequence). Written as DNA, the CDR3 is TGTGCCAGCAGTTTGACTAGCGGGGGAACCTACGAGCAGTACTTC. This codes for CASSLTSGGTYEQYF.

The V call is TRBV15, the J call TRBJ2-7, with D uncertain. Germline lookup yields CDR1 LNHNV and CDR2 YYDKDF (reference sequence). This CDR3 is built from 15 residues. V lost 0 bases and J lost 2, with 11 bases in between. This CDR3 is CATSRDPPYTYEQYF. CDR3 DNA: TGTGCCACCAGCAGAGATCCGCCGTACACCTACGAGCAGTACTTC.

Worth noting for this clonotype: This could be a read error, since a much larger clone is one nucleotide away. DNA for the CDR3: TGTGCCAGCAGTTTATCAGTTCCCTACGAGCAGTACTTC. Protein sequence: CASSLSVPYEQYF. The chain links TRBV12-3 or TRBV12-4 to TRBJ2-7; D call uncertain. V lost 2 bases to trimming and J lost 2 bases, with 7 bases between them. This CDR3 is built from 13 residues.

Ten or more counts support this clonotype. This rearrangement joins TRBV6-1 to TRBJ2-1; 12 nucleotides agree with TRBD2. Trimming removed 6 bases from V and 9 bases from J; junction bases left unmatched: 9. The CDR3 runs to 15 residues. Germline V CDR1 and CDR2: MNHNS, SASEGT. CDR3 coding DNA: TGTGCCAGCAGGTTTCTAGCGGGAGGGCCCGGTGAGCAGTTCTTC. It is translated as CASRFLAGGPGEQFF.

This clonotype was found many times. The chain joins TRBV11-2 to TRBJ1-1, with 7 bases fitting TRBD1. The V gene's germline CDR1 is SGHAT and CDR2 FQNNGV. The CDR3 runs 14 residues. V lost 5 bases, J lost 11 bases, and 14 bases stayed unmatched. In DNA form, the CDR3 reads TGTGCCAGCAGCCTAGGGGGCGGACCGGTGCGTGCTTTCTTT. This sequence encodes CASSLGGGPVRAFF.

This clonotype occurred many times. This chain links TRBV11-1 with TRBJ2-3; TRBD1 agrees at 9 bases. The CDR3 contains 14 residues. The V and J ends lost 2 bases and 9 bases, in that order; junction bases with no gene match: 6. Germline lookup yields CDR1 SGHAT and CDR2 FQDESV (reference sequence). For the CDR3, the DNA is TGTGCCAGCAGCTTAATGGCCGGGACAGGGACGCAGTATTTT. This gives the protein CASSLMAGTGTQYF.

In its sample, this clonotype was seen many times. This chain connects TRBV2 to TRBJ2-5; D unclear. The germline V gene encodes CDR1 SNHLY and CDR2 FYNNEI. Trimming took off 1 base at V and 3 bases at J, with 9 bases between the two ends. The CDR3 totals 14 residues. For the CDR3, the DNA is TGTGCCAGCAGTGAAGGTGGGCGGAAAGAGACCCAGTACTTC. This encodes CASSEGGRKETQYF.

In its sample, this clonotype was seen many times. The rearrangement joins TRBV10-3 to TRBJ2-3, with 9 nucleotides matching TRBD2. Looked up from germline, CDR1 is ENHRY and CDR2 is SYGVKD. CDR3 length: 15 residues. With V trimmed by 8 bases and J by 4 bases, 10 bases remained unmatched. CDR3 region: CAIGDSGSISDTQYF. CDR3 nucleotides: TGTGCCATCGGGGATAGCGGGAGCATTTCAGATACGCAGTATTTT.

Points on this clonotype: One end of the junction fails to match germline, which may point to a read error. V is TRBV2 and J is TRBJ2-5, with TRBD2 matching 13 bases. CDR1 and CDR2 from the germline V gene are SNHLY and FYNNEI. The CDR3 covers 15 residues. The chain's CDR3 is CASSEGTSGEETQYF. CDR3 bases: TGTGCCAGCAGCGAAGGGACTAGCGGGGAAGAGACCCAGTACTTC.

CDR3 sequence: CASSQPRTARGEQYF. CDR3 bases: TGCGCCAGCAGCCAACCCCGGACGGCCCGGGGGGAGCAGTACTTC. This chain uses TRBV4-1 with TRBJ2-7, with D maybe TRBD2 (6 bases). Trimming shortened V by 2 bases and J by 7 bases, and 18 bases separated the two germline ends. Germline V gene data show CDR1 as MGHRA and CDR2 as YSYEKL. This CDR3 spans 15 amino acids.

Many counts were recorded for this clonotype. The J gene is TRBJ1-3, the V gene TRBV20-1; 10 positions match TRBD1. This CDR3 region has 14 residues. V dropped 5 bases and J dropped 4; count of bases not matched to a gene: 5. The germline CDR1 and CDR2 sequences are DFQATT and SNEGSKA (reference sequence). For the CDR3, the DNA is TGCAGTGCTGGGACAGGGGATGCGGGAAACACCATATATTTT. It yields the protein CSAGTGDAGNTIYF.

The chain uses TRBV3-1 and TRBJ1-5; no firm D call. In germline, CDR1 is LGHDT, CDR2 YNNKEL (reference sequence). The CDR3 is 14 amino acids. The V end was cut by 0 bases, the J end by 6 bases, with 9 bases between. CDR3 nucleotides: TGTGCCAGCAGCCAAGATCAAAAAGTTCAGCCCCAGCATTTT. This sequence encodes CASSQDQKVQPQHF.

This clonotype was counted ten times or more. The chain carries TRBV2 and TRBJ2-7, with D tentatively TRBD2 (5 bases). This CDR3 has 12 amino acids. The V end was cut by 2 bases, the J end by 5 bases, with 7 bases between. Looked up from germline, CDR1 is SNHLY and CDR2 is FYNNEI. The CDR3 sequence is CASSELAHEQYF. CDR3 in DNA: TGTGCCAGCAGTGAACTAGCCCACGAGCAGTACTTC.

The chain links TRBV24-1 to TRBJ2-3, with TRBD2 matching over 13 bases. V was pared by 4 bases and J by 2 bases, with 5 bases of the junction left unmatched. Germline lookup yields CDR1 KGHDR and CDR2 SFDVKD. The CDR3 is made up of 17 amino acids. The CDR3 sequence: CATSELTSGRATDTQYF. CDR3 DNA sequence: TGTGCCACCAGTGAACTTACTAGCGGGAGGGCCACAGATACGCAGTATTTT.

This clonotype occurred many times. The chain has TRBV20-1 and TRBJ2-1; D remains unclear. This CDR3 spans 12 amino acids. The germline gives CDR1 DFQATT, CDR2 SNEGSKA (reference sequence). V was pared by 2 bases and J by 9 bases, with 11 bases between. The CDR3 DNA is TGCAGTGCTAGATCTGGGTCTAGTGAGCAGTTCTTC. It specifies CSARSGSSEQFF.

This clonotype was recorded at least ten times. The chain combines TRBV10-3 with TRBJ2-1, with 7 bases aligning to TRBD2. J lost 6 bases, V lost 6 bases, and 8 bases had no gene match. CDR3 length: 14 amino acids. Germline V gene sequence: CDR1 ENHRY, CDR2 SYGVKD. In nucleotides, the CDR3 is TGTGCCATCAGCGGGACTAAGCCGTCCAATGAGCAGTTCTTC. Its translation is CAISGTKPSNEQFF.

At least ten counts were recorded for this clonotype. The chain couples TRBV30 to TRBJ2-7, with D possibly being TRBD1 or TRBD2 (5 bases each). With 1 base removed from V and 3 bases from J, the gap between germline ends came to 22 bases. This CDR3 spans 17 amino acids. Germline CDR1 reads GTSNPN; CDR2 reads SVGIG (reference sequence). The CDR3 nucleotides read TGTGCCTGGAGTGGCAAACCCGGACGGGGCAGCTACTACGAGCAGTACTTC. This encodes CAWSGKPGRGSYYEQYF.

In this sample, this clonotype turned up many times. V and J are TRBV3-1 and TRBJ1-5, with D perhaps TRBD1 (6 bases). V was shortened by 1 base and J by 2 bases, with 12 bases between the two germline ends. The CDR3 is 16 residues long. Germline lookup yields CDR1 LGHDT and CDR2 YNNKEL (reference sequence). In DNA, the CDR3 is TGTGCCAGCAGCCAAGGGGTGGGGGGCCGCAATCAGCCCCAGCATTTT. This encodes CASSQGVGGRNQPQHF.

This clonotype was found many times. The V and J genes are TRBV20-1 and TRBJ2-7; D possibly corresponds to TRBD1 (5 bases). Deletions cut 1 base from V and 4 bases from J, with 17 bases between. The CDR3 spans 15 residues. Germline values: CDR1 DFQATT, CDR2 SNEGSKA (reference sequence). CDR3 loop: CSARGDLGLPYEQYF. The CDR3 bases are TGCAGTGCTAGAGGTGATTTGGGGCTTCCGTACGAGCAGTACTTC.

The J gene is TRBJ1-1, the V gene TRBV27; D is ambiguous. The V end lost 5 bases, the J end lost 6 bases, and 16 bases lay between the germline ends. The germline CDR1 and CDR2 sequences are MNHEY and SMNVEV (reference sequence). This CDR3 region has 14 residues. The CDR3 loop reads CASSPNPYSSEAFF. The DNA for the CDR3 is TGTGCCAGCAGTCCCAACCCCTACTCGTCTGAAGCTTTCTTT.

This sequence joins TRBV12-5 and TRBJ2-1, with 8 bases matching TRBD1. The CDR3 is 14 amino acids. Looked up from germline, CDR1 is LGHNT and CDR2 is FRNRAP. V lost 5 bases to trimming and J lost 4 bases; unmatched junction nucleotides: 4. The DNA for the CDR3 is TGTGCTAGTGGTACAGGGGGACAGTACAATGAGCAGTTCTTC. Translated, it gives CASGTGGQYNEQFF. Looking up the rest from reference TRBV12-5 and TRBJ2-1 gives the full variable domain: DARVTQTPRHKVTEMGQEVTMRCQPILGHNTVFWYRQTMMQGLELLAYFRNRAPLDDSGMPKDRFSAEMPDATLATLKIQPSEPRDSAVYFCASGTGGQYNEQFFGPGTRLTVL.

The table lists this clonotype with a few counts. This chain connects TRBV10-3 to TRBJ1-5, with TRBD1 matching over 7 bases. There are 16 residues in the CDR3. CDR1 is ENHRY, CDR2 SYGVKD, per germline. The V segment lost 0 bases and the J segment 6 bases; nucleotides outside the gene matches: 8. The CDR3 sequence: CAISESLGQSGQPQHF. The DNA for the CDR3 is TGTGCCATCAGTGAGTCGTTGGGACAGTCTGGTCAGCCCCAGCATTTT.

This clonotype was counted only a few times. The CDR3 coding sequence is TGCGCCAGCAGCTTGGGAAGCGGGGGGGCATCAGAGACCCAGTACTTC. It encodes CASSLGSGGASETQYF. V gene TRBV5-1 combines with J gene TRBJ2-1; 10 bases are shared with TRBD2. TRBJ2-5 matches the DNA end more closely, so the J call is doubtful. The CDR3 consists of 16 residues. CDR1 is SGHRS, CDR2 YFSETQ, per germline.

This clonotype was observed many times. The CDR3 coding sequence is TGTGCCAGCAGGCTCGTTGGGACAGGGAACTCCGAGCAGTACTTC. Protein product: CASRLVGTGNSEQYF. This chain joins TRBV7-9 and TRBJ2-7; 9 bases are a match to TRBD1. In germline, CDR1 is SEHNR, CDR2 FQNEAQ (reference sequence). The CDR3 spans 15 residues. V dropped 6 bases and J dropped 6; count of bases not matched to a gene: 12.

In this sample, this clonotype turned up many times. This chain connects TRBV29-1 to TRBJ1-2; D possibly corresponds to TRBD1 (5 bases). CDR1 SQVTM and CDR2 ANQGSEA come from the germline V gene. The V gene lost 5 bases and the J gene lost 4 bases, with 14 bases spanning the gap. The CDR3 covers 13 residues. CDR3: CSVRDSMGYGYTF. CDR3 DNA sequence: TGCAGCGTTAGGGACTCGATGGGCTATGGCTACACCTTC.